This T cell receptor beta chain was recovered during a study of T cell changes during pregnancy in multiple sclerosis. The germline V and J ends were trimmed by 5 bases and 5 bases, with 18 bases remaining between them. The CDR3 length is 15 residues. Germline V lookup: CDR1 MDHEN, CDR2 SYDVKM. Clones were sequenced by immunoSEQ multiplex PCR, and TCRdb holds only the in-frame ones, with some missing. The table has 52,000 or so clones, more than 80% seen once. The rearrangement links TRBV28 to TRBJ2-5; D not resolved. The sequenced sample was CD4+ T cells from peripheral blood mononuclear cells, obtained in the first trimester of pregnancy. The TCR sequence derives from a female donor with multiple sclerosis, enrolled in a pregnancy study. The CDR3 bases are TGTGCCAGCAGTCCGTCGTTTAGTCGGTATGAGACCCAGTACTTC. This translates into CASSPSFSRYETQYF.